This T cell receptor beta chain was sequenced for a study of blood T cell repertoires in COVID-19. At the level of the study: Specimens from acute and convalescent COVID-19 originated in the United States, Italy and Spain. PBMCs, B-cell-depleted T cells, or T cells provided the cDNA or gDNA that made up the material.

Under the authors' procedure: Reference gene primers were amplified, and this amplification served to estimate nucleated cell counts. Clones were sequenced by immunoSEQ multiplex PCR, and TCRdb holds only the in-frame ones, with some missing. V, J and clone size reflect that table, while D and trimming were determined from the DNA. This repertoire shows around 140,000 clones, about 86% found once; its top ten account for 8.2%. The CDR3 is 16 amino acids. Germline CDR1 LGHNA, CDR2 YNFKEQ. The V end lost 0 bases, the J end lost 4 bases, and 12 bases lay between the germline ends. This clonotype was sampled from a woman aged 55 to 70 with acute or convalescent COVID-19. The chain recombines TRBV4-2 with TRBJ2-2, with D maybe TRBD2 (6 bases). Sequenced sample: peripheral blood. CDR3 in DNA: TGTGCCAGCAGCCAAGAAGGGGACTCTTCCACCGGGGAGCTGTTTTTT. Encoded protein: CASSQEGDSSTGELFF.